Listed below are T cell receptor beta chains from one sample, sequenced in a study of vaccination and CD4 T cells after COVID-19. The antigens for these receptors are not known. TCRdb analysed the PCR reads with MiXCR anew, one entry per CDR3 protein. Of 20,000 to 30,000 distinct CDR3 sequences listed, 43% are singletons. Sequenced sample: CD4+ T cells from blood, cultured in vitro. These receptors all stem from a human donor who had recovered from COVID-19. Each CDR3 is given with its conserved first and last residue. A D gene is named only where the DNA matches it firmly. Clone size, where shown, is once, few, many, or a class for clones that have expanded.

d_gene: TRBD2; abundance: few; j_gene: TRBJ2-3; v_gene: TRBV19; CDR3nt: TGTGCCAGTAGGCCGGTACGAGCGGGAGGGCTGGATACGCAGTATTTT; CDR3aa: CASRPVRAGGLDTQYF
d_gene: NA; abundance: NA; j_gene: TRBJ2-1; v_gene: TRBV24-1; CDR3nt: TGTGCCACCAGTGATCCCTCGGTGCCAGCGAGCTCCTACAATGAGCAGTTCTTC; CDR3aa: CATSDPSVPASSYNEQFF
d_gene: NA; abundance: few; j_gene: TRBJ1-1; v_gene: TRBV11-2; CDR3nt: TGTGCCAGCAGCTTAGCCGGTAACACTGAAGCTTTCTTT; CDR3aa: CASSLAGNTEAFF
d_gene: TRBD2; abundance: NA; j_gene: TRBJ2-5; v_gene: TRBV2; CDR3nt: TGTGCCAGCAGTGATAGCGGGGGGCGTGGGACCCAGTACTTC; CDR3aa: CASSDSGGRGTQYF
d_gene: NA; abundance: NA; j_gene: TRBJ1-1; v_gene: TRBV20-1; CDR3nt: TGCAGTGCTAGATCGGCGGGAGTGAACACTGAAGCTTTCTTT; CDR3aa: CSARSAGVNTEAFF
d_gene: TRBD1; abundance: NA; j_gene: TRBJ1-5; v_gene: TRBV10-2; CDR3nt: TGCGCCAGCAGACACGGACAGGGTTCCCCCCATCAGCCCCAGCATTTT; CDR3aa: CASRHGQGSPHQPQHF
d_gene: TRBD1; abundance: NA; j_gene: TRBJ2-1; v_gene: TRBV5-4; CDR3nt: TGTGCCAGCCGGGACAGGGTGGGTTTGGATGAGCAGTTCTTC; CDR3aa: CASRDRVGLDEQFF
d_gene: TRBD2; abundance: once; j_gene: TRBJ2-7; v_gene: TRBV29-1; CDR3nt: TGCAGCGTTGAAGGCGGGAGCGGCGAGCAGTACTTC; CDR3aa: CSVEGGSGEQYF
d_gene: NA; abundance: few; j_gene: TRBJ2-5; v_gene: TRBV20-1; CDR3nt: TGCAGTGCTAGAGGGAGGGCCCACGAGACCCAGTACTTC; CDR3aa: CSARGRAHETQYF
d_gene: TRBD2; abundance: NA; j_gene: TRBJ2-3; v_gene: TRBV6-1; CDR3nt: TGTGCCAGCAGTCGGGGGGGAGGTACGCAGTATTTT; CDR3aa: CASSRGGGTQYF
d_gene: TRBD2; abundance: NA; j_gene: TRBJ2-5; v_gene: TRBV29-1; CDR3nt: TGCAGCGTTGGCGGGGGGGCTTCCCAAGAGACCCAGTACTTC; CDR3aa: CSVGGGASQETQYF
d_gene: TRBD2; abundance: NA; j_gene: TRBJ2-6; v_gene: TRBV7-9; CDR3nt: TGTGCCAGCAGCTTAATGGGGGGGGCTGGGGCCAACGTCCTGACTTTC; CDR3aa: CASSLMGGAGANVLTF
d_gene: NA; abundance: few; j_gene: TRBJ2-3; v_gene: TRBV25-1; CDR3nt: TGTGCCAGCAGTGGTAGCACAGATACGCAGTATTTT; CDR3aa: CASSGSTDTQYF
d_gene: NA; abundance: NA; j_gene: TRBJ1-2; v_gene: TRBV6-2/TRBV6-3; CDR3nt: TGTGCCAGCAGTCGGAGAATGTCTGGCTACACCTTC; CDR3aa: CASSRRMSGYTF
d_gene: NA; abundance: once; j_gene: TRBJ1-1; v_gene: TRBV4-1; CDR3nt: TGCGCCAGCAGCCCGAGACGCGGTCGGGGCACTGAAGCTTTCTTT; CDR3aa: CASSPRRGRGTEAFF
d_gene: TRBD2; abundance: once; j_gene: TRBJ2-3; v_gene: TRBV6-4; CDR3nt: TGTGCCAGCAGTGACTCTGGCGGGAGTGGGTATACGCAGTATTTT; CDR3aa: CASSDSGGSGYTQYF
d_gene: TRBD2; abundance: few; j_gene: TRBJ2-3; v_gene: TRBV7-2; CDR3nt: TGTGCCAGCAGCTTAGGGCTAGCGGGATGGCGGGATACGCAGTATTTT; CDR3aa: CASSLGLAGWRDTQYF
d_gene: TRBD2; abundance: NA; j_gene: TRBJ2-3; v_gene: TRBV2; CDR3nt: TGTGCCAGCAGAGAAGCGGTTGGGGGGGAGGATACGCAGTATTTT; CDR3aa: CASREAVGGEDTQYF
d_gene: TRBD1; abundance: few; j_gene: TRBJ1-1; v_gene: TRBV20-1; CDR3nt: TGCAGTGGAGCAATCTTACGTCCCGGGACAGGGGTAGGGGGTGAAGCTTTCTTT; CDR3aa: CSGAILRPGTGVGGEAFF
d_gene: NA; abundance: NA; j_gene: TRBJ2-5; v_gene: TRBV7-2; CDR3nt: TGTGCCAGCAGCTTAATGGTGGGGGGCGCAGGGACCCAGTACTTC; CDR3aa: CASSLMVGGAGTQYF
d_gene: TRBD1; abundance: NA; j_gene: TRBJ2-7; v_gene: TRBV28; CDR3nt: TGTGCCAGCAAGCCACTACCGGGACAGGGGGCCTACGAGCAGTACTTC; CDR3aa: CASKPLPGQGAYEQYF
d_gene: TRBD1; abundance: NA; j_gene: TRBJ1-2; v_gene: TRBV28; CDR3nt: TGTGCCAGCAGTCCTCTATCGGGACAGGGTCGGGGCTACACCTTC; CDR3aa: CASSPLSGQGRGYTF
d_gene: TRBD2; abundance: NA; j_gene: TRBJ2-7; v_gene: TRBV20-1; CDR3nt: TGCAGTGCTGGCGGGAGCTCCTACGAGCAGTACTTC; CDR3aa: CSAGGSSYEQYF
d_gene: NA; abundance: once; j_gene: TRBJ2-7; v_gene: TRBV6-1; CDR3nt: TGTGCCAGCACGGTCGGGGCAGCAGGAGAGCAGTACTTC; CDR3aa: CASTVGAAGEQYF
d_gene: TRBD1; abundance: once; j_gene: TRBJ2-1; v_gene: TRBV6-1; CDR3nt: TGTGCCAGCAGTGTAACGGGACAGGCGTACAATGAGCAGTTCTTC; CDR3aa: CASSVTGQAYNEQFF
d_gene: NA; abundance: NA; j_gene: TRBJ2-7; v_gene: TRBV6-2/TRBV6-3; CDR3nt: TGTGCCAGCAGGCTAGCGACCCTCTACGAGCAGTACTTC; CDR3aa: CASRLATLYEQYF
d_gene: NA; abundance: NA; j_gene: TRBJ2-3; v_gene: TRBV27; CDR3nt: TGTGCCAGCAGTCCCGATCTTTACATTCATACGCAGTATTTT; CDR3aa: CASSPDLYIHTQYF
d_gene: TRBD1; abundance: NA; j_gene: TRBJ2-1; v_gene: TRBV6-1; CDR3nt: TGTGCCAGCAGACCAGGGGGTACTGCCTACAATGAGCAGTTCTTC; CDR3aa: CASRPGGTAYNEQFF
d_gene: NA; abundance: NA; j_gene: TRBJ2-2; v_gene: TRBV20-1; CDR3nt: TGCAGTGCTAGTCAGGGGTTTGTGGCCGGGGAGCTGTTTTTT; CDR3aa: CSASQGFVAGELFF
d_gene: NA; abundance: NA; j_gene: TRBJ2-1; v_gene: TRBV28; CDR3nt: TGTGCCAGCAGGGGGGACGGTTACAATGAGCAGTTCTTC; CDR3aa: CASRGDGYNEQFF
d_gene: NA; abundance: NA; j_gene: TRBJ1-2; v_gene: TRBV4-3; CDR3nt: TGCGCCAGCAGCCAAGAAGACACCCAGGGATATGGCTACACCTTC; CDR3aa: CASSQEDTQGYGYTF
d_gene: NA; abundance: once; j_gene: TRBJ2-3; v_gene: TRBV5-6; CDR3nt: TGTGCCAGCAGCTTTTTGGGACGGCTCACAGATACGCAGTATTTT; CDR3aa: CASSFLGRLTDTQYF
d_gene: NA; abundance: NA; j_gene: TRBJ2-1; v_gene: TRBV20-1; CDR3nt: TGCAGTGCTAGAGATCCCCGCCTAAACTCCTACAATGAGCAGTTCTTC; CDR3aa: CSARDPRLNSYNEQFF
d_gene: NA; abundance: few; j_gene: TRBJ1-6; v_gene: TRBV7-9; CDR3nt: TGTGCCAGCAGCCCCTCTGGGCCATCGGATTCACCCCTCCACTTT; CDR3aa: CASSPSGPSDSPLHF
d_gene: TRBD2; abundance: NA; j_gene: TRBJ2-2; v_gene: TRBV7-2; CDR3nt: TGTGCCAGCAGCTTAAGGGCCGGGACTATTAACACCGGGGAGCTGTTTTTT; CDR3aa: CASSLRAGTINTGELFF
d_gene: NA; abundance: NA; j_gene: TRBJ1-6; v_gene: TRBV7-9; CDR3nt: TGTGCCAGCAGCTTGGAAGTTCCACCCCTCCACTTT; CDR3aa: CASSLEVPPLHF
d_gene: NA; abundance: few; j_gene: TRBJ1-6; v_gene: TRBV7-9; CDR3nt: TGTGCCAGCACCGGAGCATTCAATTCACCCCTCCACTTT; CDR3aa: CASTGAFNSPLHF
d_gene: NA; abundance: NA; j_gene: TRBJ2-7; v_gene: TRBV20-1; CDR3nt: TGCAGTGCTAGAGTCAACCAGGCCCCCTACGAGCAGTACTTC; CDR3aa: CSARVNQAPYEQYF
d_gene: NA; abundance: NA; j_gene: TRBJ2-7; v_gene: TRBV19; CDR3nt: TGTGCCAGTAGTACGGAGGGGGCGGGAGAGCAGTACTTC; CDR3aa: CASSTEGAGEQYF
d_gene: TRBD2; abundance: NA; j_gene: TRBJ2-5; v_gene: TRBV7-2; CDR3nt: TGTGCCAGCAGCCAGGGGGGACTAGCGGCATTTCCGCCCCAAGAGACCCAGTACTTC; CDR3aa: CASSQGGLAAFPPQETQYF
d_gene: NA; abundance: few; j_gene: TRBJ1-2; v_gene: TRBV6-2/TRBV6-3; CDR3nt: TGTGCCAGCAGAAGTGGGGGCGCGATATATGGCTACACCTTC; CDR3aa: CASRSGGAIYGYTF
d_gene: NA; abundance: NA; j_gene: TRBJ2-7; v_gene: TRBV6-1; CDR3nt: TGTGCCAGCAGTGCTGGTGGCATTTACGAGCAGTACTTC; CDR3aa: CASSAGGIYEQYF
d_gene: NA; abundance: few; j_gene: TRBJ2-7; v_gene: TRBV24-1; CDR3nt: TGTGCCACCAGTGATCCAGAGACCCCCTACGAGCAGTACTTC; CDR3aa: CATSDPETPYEQYF
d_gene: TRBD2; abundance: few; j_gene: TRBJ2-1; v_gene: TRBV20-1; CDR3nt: TGCAGTGCCAGAACGGGGGGGGCCAATGAGCAGTTCTTC; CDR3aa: CSARTGGANEQFF
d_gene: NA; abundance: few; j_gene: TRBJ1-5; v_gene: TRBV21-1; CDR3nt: TGTGCCAGCAGCAAAGCGGGACACCTCAATCAGCCCCAGCATTTT; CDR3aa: CASSKAGHLNQPQHF
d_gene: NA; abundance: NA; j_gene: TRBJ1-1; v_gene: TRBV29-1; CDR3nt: TGCAGCGTCCCCTCTGGGAGAAGAGGCACTGAAGCTTTCTTT; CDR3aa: CSVPSGRRGTEAFF
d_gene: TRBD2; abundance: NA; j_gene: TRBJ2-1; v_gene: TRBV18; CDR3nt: TGTGCCAGCTCACCGGCTAGCGGGAGCCGGAATGAGCAGTTCTTC; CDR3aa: CASSPASGSRNEQFF
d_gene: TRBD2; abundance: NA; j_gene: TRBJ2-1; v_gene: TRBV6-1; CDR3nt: TGTGCCAGCAGTCTAGCGGGGGGTTACAATGAGCAGTTCTTC; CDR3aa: CASSLAGGYNEQFF
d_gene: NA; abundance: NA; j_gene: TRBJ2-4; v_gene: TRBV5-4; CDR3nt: TGTGCCAGCAGCTTCGGAGGAAACATTCAGTACTTC; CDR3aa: CASSFGGNIQYF
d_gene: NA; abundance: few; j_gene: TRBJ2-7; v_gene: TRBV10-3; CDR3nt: TGTGCCATCAGTGAGAGGGACATCGAGCAGTACTTC; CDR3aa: CAISERDIEQYF
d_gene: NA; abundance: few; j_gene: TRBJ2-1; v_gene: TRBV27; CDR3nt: TGTGCCAGCAGTTTAGCGCGGCAACTGTACAATGAGCAGTTCTTC; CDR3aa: CASSLARQLYNEQFF
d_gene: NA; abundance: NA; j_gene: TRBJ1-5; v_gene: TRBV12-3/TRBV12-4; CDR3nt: TGTGCCAGCAGCCCAGGGGTGGGTTTGAGTCAGCCCCAGCATTTT; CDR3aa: CASSPGVGLSQPQHF
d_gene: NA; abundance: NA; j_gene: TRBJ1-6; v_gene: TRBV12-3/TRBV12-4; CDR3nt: TGTGCCAGCAGGACGAACAGGGCTGAGAATTCACCCCTCCACTTT; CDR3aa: CASRTNRAENSPLHF